This T cell receptor (beta chain) stems from a study of T cell changes during pregnancy in multiple sclerosis (dated by TCRdb to the late 2010s). Study-wide context: Changes in the T cell repertoire over the course of pregnancy were examined in this study in women with multiple sclerosis.

This clone occurred once. This receptor's antigen is unknown. No base quality values were provided; no much bigger clone lies one nucleotide off. The library was produced with the immunoSEQ multiplex PCR assay. TCRdb took this table from immuneACCESS and kept in-frame rearrangements with V and J called. Such tables lack part of the clones; where checked against another copy, unresolved V genes explain under half of the gap, and the rest is unexplained. This sample gives under 75,000 clones in total; roughly 90% of them show up just once. Of the sample, around 3% is held by the ten largest clones. CDR1 LGHNA and CDR2 YNFKEQ were looked up in the germline V gene. V trim: 5 bases; J trim: 0 bases; unmatched bases: 9. The CDR3, from cysteine to phenylalanine, totals 18 residues. Just the 54-base CDR3 DNA is kept, in frame starting at base 1.

The receptor was derived from a female donor in good health, enrolled as a control in a pregnancy study. The sequenced sample was peripheral blood, obtained in the third trimester of pregnancy. Rearrangement joined TRBV4-2 to TRBJ2-6, with 8 bases matching TRBD1. The CDR3 amino acid sequence is: CASSSWTGTISGANVLTF. The nucleotide sequence is given as TGTGCCAGCAGCTCCTGGACAGGGACAATCTCTGGGGCCAACGTCCTGACTTTC.